Sequencing of this T cell receptor beta chain was carried out in a study of blood T cell repertoires in COVID-19. The wider study: Italy, Spain and the United States were the sources of the convalescent and acute COVID-19 samples. The cDNA or gDNA used as material had been derived from T cells, B-cell-depleted T cells, or PBMCs.

Authors' methods: The assay estimated nucleated cells by amplifying reference gene primers. TCRdb's table, derived via immunoSEQ multiplex PCR, lists solely in-frame clones and lacks some. V, J and clone size derive from that table, while D and trimming were established from the DNA sequence. The data contain about 150,000 clones, 84% of them seen just once; the ten biggest clones take up around 7.2%. The V gene's germline CDR1 is SGHNT and CDR2 YYREEE (reference sequence). The germline V and J ends were trimmed by 2 bases and 0 bases, with 5 bases remaining between them. CDR3 length equals 13 residues.

The receptor was derived from a woman in her forties or fifties in a cohort sampled during active or convalescent COVID-19. The sample taken for sequencing was peripheral blood. The chain combines TRBV5-4 with TRBJ1-1; D is unresolved. The CDR3 protein is CASSFKMNTEAFF. DNA for the CDR3: TGTGCCAGCAGCTTCAAAATGAACACTGAAGCTTTCTTT. Full variable domain (outside the CDR3, taken from reference TRBV5-4 and TRBJ1-1): ETGVTQSPTHLIKTRGQQVTLRCSSQSGHNTVSWYQQALGQGPQFIFQYYREEENGRGNFPPRFSGLQFPNYSSELNVNALELDDSALYLCASSFKMNTEAFFGQGTRLTVV.